This is a list of T cell receptor beta chains from one sample in a study of cytomegalovirus exposure and HLA in healthy donors. The assay was immunoSEQ multiplex PCR, and TCRdb's table has in-frame clones only and misses some. The sample has roughly 150,000 clones; roughly 73% are singletons. Input material: PBMCs. The source of these receptors is a man aged 18 to 30 in good health and CMV-seropositive. CDR3s include the opening cysteine and the closing phenylalanine or tryptophan. A D gene is named only where the DNA matches it firmly. Clone size is shown for a subset of rows, as once, few, many or a class of expanded clone.

V gene	clone size	CDR3 length	D gene	J gene	CDR3 DNA	CDR3 protein
TRBV29-1	NA	15	TRBD1	TRBJ2-7	TGCAGCGTTGAAGACATCCGGGACAGGGGCTACGAGCAGTACTTC	CSVEDIRDRGYEQYF
TRBV10-3	few	14	TRBD1	TRBJ2-7	TGTGCCATCAGTGAAGACAGGGGGCCCTACGAGCAGTACTTC	CAISEDRGPYEQYF
TRBV11-2	few	12	NA	TRBJ2-5	TGTGCCAGCGGGAGTAATCAAGAGACCCAGTACTTC	CASGSNQETQYF
TRBV7-9	NA	16	NA	TRBJ2-2	TGTGCCAGCAGCTTAGATTCACTGATGAACACCGGGGAGCTGTTTTTT	CASSLDSLMNTGELFF
TRBV5-5	NA	13	NA	TRBJ2-7	TGTGCCAGCAGCTTGGGGCGGCTCTACGAGCAGTACTTC	CASSLGRLYEQYF
TRBV5-1	few	17	NA	TRBJ2-1	TGCGCCAGCAGCTGGGGGGCCGGAGGGGACAGCTACAATGAGCAGTTCTTC	CASSWGAGGDSYNEQFF
TRBV6-1	NA	14	TRBD1	TRBJ2-7	TGTGCCAGCAGTGAAGCGGGGCAGGGGGACGAGCAGTACTTC	CASSEAGQGDEQYF
TRBV19	NA	16	TRBD1	TRBJ2-2	TGTGCCAGTACCGACCCCGGGACAGCGAACACCGGGGAGCTGTTTTTT	CASTDPGTANTGELFF
TRBV4-2	NA	12	NA	TRBJ2-1	TGTGCCAGCAGCCAACCCGCGGATGAGCAGTTCTTC	CASSQPADEQFF
TRBV5-1	NA	16	TRBD2	TRBJ2-1	TGCGCCAGCAGCCCCGGACTAGCGGGAGAGGGGAATGAGCAGTTCTTC	CASSPGLAGEGNEQFF
TRBV4-1	few	19	TRBD2	TRBJ2-7	TGCGCCAGCAGCCAAGACTCGGGACTAGCGGGAGGGCCAAGAGACGAGCAGTACTTC	CASSQDSGLAGGPRDEQYF
TRBV7-9	NA	13	NA	TRBJ2-2	TGTGCCAGCAGCCCACCTCGGGCCGGGGAGCTGTTTTTT	CASSPPRAGELFF
TRBV27	few	13	NA	TRBJ1-5	TGTGCCAGCAGTTTATCGCTAGTTCAGCCCCAGCATTTT	CASSLSLVQPQHF
TRBV18	NA	15	NA	TRBJ1-2	TGTGCCAGCTCACCAGGCCTGGGCTCCATTGCGGGCTACACCTTC	CASSPGLGSIAGYTF
TRBV14	few	15	NA	TRBJ2-7	TGTGCCAGCAGCCAAGAATGGGCAGTCTCGTACGAGCAGTACTTC	CASSQEWAVSYEQYF
TRBV5-4	few	15	NA	TRBJ1-2	TGTGCCAGCAGCTTGGATCAGGGGCGAGTCTATGGCTACCCCTTC	CASSLDQGRVYGYPF
TRBV19	NA	17	TRBD2	TRBJ2-1	TGTGCCAGTAGTACCTCGATGTGGGAGGGATCCTACAATGAGCAGTTCTTC	CASSTSMWEGSYNEQFF
TRBV27	NA	17	TRBD1	TRBJ1-4	TGTGCCAGCAGTTTAATCCGGGACAGGGGGGGAATTGAAAAACTGTTTTTT	CASSLIRDRGGIEKLFF
TRBV5-1	NA	13	TRBD1	TRBJ1-2	TGCGCCAGCAGCCCCGGGACAGGGGTAGGCTACACCTTC	CASSPGTGVGYTF
TRBV4-2	NA	16	TRBD2	TRBJ2-7	TGTGCCAGCAGCCAAGATCAGCTAGCGGGGACCTACGAGCAGTACTTC	CASSQDQLAGTYEQYF
TRBV7-3	NA	15	TRBD2	TRBJ2-1	TGTGCCAGCAGCTTCGGACTAGCGGGATCGGAGGAGCAGTTCTTC	CASSFGLAGSEEQFF
TRBV27	NA	18	TRBD1	TRBJ2-1	TGTGCCAGCAGTTTTAGGGGGCCTTACAGAAGCTCCTACAATGAGCAGTTCTTC	CASSFRGPYRSSYNEQFF
TRBV7-8	NA	14	NA	TRBJ2-7	TGTGCCAGCAGCCCTGCGGCAGAGTCCTACGAGCAGTACTTC	CASSPAAESYEQYF
TRBV11-2	NA	17	TRBD1	TRBJ2-4	TGTGCCAGCAGCTTAGATCTACAGGGGGTGGCCAAAAACATTCAGTACTTC	CASSLDLQGVAKNIQYF
TRBV28	NA	14	TRBD1	TRBJ1-5	TGTGCCAGCAACCAGGGACAGGGCTATCAGCCCCAGCATTTT	CASNQGQGYQPQHF
TRBV6-5	few	13	TRBD1	TRBJ1-1	TGTGCCAGCAATGTACAGGGGAGAACTGAAGCTTTCTTT	CASNVQGRTEAFF